This T cell receptor (beta chain) came from a study of blood T cell repertoires in COVID-19. About the research overall: Spain, Italy and the United States supplied samples that represented acute and convalescent COVID-19.

Data came from immunoSEQ multiplex PCR; TCRdb stores just in-frame clones and leaves some out. Among under 250,000 clones listed, about 83% were seen once. Seattle researchers signed up patients amid active infection and tracked them longitudinally. The ends lost 0 bases at V and 5 bases at J; junction bases unmatched: 5. The CDR3 consists of 15 residues. The germline V gene has CDR1 MDHEN and CDR2 SYDVKM. The gene calls are TRBV28 and TRBJ2-7; 9 bases match TRBD2. The sequence derives from a woman of 80 years or more with COVID-19, enrolled during active disease. The source material was peripheral blood. Here the CDR3 reads CASSLWTSGKDEQYV. The CDR3 DNA reads as TGTGCCAGCAGTTTATGGACTAGCGGAAAAGACGAGCAGTACGTC.